These T cell receptor beta chains were read from a single sample in a study of beta chain features in type 1 diabetes. Clones were read by immunoSEQ multiplex PCR, and TCRdb kept only the in-frame ones, dropping some. The sample lists approximately 50,000 clones, 60% to 70% occurring once. Sequenced input: stem cell memory CD4+ T cells from blood. The receptors were gathered from a woman in her 30s with type 1 diabetes. The CDR3 runs from the conserved cysteine through the conserved F or W. Each record gives: J gene, D gene, V gene, clone size, CDR3 length, CDR3 DNA, CDR3 protein. D genes are given only for firm matches. Clone size, where shown, is once, few, many, or a class for clones that have expanded.

TRBJ2-7 | TRBD1 | TRBV7-8 | - | 15 | TGTGCCAGCAGTACAACCGGGACAGGGCCATACGAGCAGTACTTC | CASSTTGTGPYEQYF
TRBJ2-5 | - | TRBV11-2 | - | 12 | TGTGCCAGCAGCGCGTCAGGAGAGACCCAGTACTTC | CASSASGETQYF
TRBJ2-5 | - | TRBV5-1 | - | 15 | TGCGCCAGCAGCTTGAGCGGAAGGGCTCAAGAGACCCAGTACTTC | CASSLSGRAQETQYF
TRBJ2-5 | TRBD2 | TRBV6-1 | - | 16 | TGTGCCAGCAGTGAACCAGCGGGAGGGCCCGGAGAGACCCAGTACTTC | CASSEPAGGPGETQYF
TRBJ2-7 | - | TRBV28 | - | 12 | TGTGCCAGCACCCTTGTTCCGGGGGAGCAGTACTTC | CASTLVPGEQYF
TRBJ1-2 | - | TRBV7-9 | - | 14 | TGTGCCAGCAGCTTAGATTTACAGAGTTATGGCTACACCTTC | CASSLDLQSYGYTF
TRBJ2-3 | TRBD2 | TRBV18 | few | 16 | TGTGCCAGCTCACCCCTTGGAGCGGGAGTGGGAGATACGCAGTATTTT | CASSPLGAGVGDTQYF
TRBJ2-1 | TRBD2 | TRBV6-5 | few | 15 | TGTGCCAGCAGCACCGGGACTAGCGGGAGCAATGAGCAGTTCTTC | CASSTGTSGSNEQFF
TRBJ1-3 | TRBD1 | TRBV30 | - | 13 | TGTGCCTGGACAACAGGGGTCGGAAACACCATATATTTT | CAWTTGVGNTIYF
TRBJ1-1 | - | TRBV5-4 | - | 15 | TGTGCCAGCAGCGGCCGACAGGCCACGAACACTGAAGCTTTCTTT | CASSGRQATNTEAFF
TRBJ2-3 | - | TRBV5-6 | - | 12 | TGTGCCAGCAGCTTGATGAGGGATACGCAGTATTTT | CASSLMRDTQYF
TRBJ1-2 | TRBD1 | TRBV28 | - | 15 | TGTGCCAGCAGTTTAGCTACAGGGGGGAAGGAGGGCTACACCTTC | CASSLATGGKEGYTF
TRBJ2-5 | - | TRBV29-1 | - | 13 | TGCAGCGTGGGTGCGGGACGCCAAGAGACCCAGTACTTC | CSVGAGRQETQYF
TRBJ2-7 | - | TRBV7-9 | - | 14 | TGTGCCAGCAGCATTAGCCTGAGCTCCTACGAGCAGTACTTC | CASSISLSSYEQYF
TRBJ2-5 | TRBD2 | TRBV29-1 | few | 13 | TGCAGCGTATCTAGCGGGACGCAAGAGACCCAGTACTTC | CSVSSGTQETQYF
TRBJ2-2 | - | TRBV7-6 | - | 12 | TGTGCCAGCAGCCTTGACACCGGGGAGCTGTTTTTT | CASSLDTGELFF
TRBJ1-2 | TRBD1 | TRBV6-6 | - | 16 | TGTGCCAGCAGTTACACATCCGGGACAGCCGGCTATGGCTACACCTTC | CASSYTSGTAGYGYTF